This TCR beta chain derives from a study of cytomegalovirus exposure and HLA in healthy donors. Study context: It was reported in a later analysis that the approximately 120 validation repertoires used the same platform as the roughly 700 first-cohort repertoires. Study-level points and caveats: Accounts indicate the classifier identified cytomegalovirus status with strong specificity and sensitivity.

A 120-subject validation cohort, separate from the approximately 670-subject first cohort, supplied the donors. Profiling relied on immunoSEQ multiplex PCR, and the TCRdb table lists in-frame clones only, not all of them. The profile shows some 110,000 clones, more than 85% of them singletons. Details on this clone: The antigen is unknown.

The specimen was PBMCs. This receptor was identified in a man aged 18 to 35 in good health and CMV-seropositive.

The chain's CDR3 is CAISGIGQGDTEAFF. DNA for the CDR3: TGTGCCATCAGTGGGATAGGACAGGGGGACACTGAAGCTTTCTTT. The V gene is TRBV10-3, the J gene TRBJ1-1; 10 bases are shared with TRBD1. J gave up 3 bases and V 4 bases, and 5 bases lay outside the gene matches. Germline-derived CDR1 and CDR2 are ENHRY and SYGVKD. This CDR3 is built from 15 residues.